This TCR beta chain is drawn from a study of blood T cell repertoires in COVID-19 (TCRdb year 2020). With respect to the entire study: Samples from collaborators originated in the United States, Italy and Spain and spanned both the acute and convalescent phases of COVID-19. Where HLA class I and class II types were available, the types were taken from metadata supplied by the sample provider, not from assay-based typing. The repertoires were released in a freely available public database meant as a resource for research on the immune response to SARS-CoV-2. Samples came from the ongoing ImmuneRACE study (first 160 participants) plus 1,254 subjects from 6 global collaborators. Sample metadata almost always included a de-identified subject ID, COVID-19 status, age in years and sex. The prospective study material was composed of cDNA or gDNA derived from T cells, B-cell-depleted T cells, or PBMCs. Deeply sampled blood TCRbeta repertoires from subjects exposed to, actively infected with, or recovered from COVID-19 were included in the dataset. What the work shows at the level of the full study, not this receptor alone: The amount of clinical and demographic metadata varied by source and participant and was provided uncurated.

V was cut back by 3 bases and J by 7 bases, leaving a gap of 10 bases between them. The germline V gene (reference sequence) specifies LNHDA as CDR1 and SQIVND as CDR2. Reading from cysteine to phenylalanine, the CDR3 counts 13 amino acids. Only the CDR3 DNA is retained, 39 bases long and in frame from the first base. The immunoSEQ Assay, a bias-controlled multiplex PCR, was used to amplify TCRbeta CDR3 regions from genomic DNA. From the authors' description of their analysis: The number of nucleated cells in each sample was estimated from the amplification of reference gene primers within the assay. Sequence reads were collapsed and filtered to measure the absolute abundance of every unique TCRbeta CDR3 rearrangement. For each sample, productive Simpson clonality was calculated as the square root of Simpson's diversity index over productive rearrangements. TCRdb retrieved this table from immuneACCESS and kept in-frame rearrangements only. Not all clones are present; in checked studies, unresolved V genes account for under half, and no reason is known for the remainder. That table furnishes V, J and clone size, whereas the DNA furnished D and trimming. Recorded for this sample are about 200,000 clones; over 75% of them occurred a single time. The ten biggest clones cover about 4.8% of the sample.

This clone has only a few counts. Its antigen is still unknown. Base qualities are not recorded, but no much larger clone differs from it by a single base. The collaborating institutions used their own protocols to collect whole blood in K2EDTA tubes. For TCRbeta analysis, collaborators shipped samples as frozen whole blood, isolated PBMCs, or DNA extracted from either of those sample types. The TCR comes from a middle-aged man with acute or convalescent COVID-19. In this chain, TRBV19 is recombined with TRBJ1-5, and TRBD1 may be the D gene, going by 6 matching bases. Sequencing input: peripheral blood. The nucleotide sequence reads TGTGCCAGTAGTATTCAGGGGTCACAGCCCCAGCATTTT. It translates as CASSIQGSQPQHF.